One and the same sample provided the 12 T cell receptor beta chains below, sequenced in a study of glioma-infiltrating T cells. Amplification of TCR alpha and beta CDR3 regions from RNA used iRepertoire nested multiplex PCR. Using its own MiXCR run on the multiplex PCR reads, TCRdb lists one record per CDR3 protein. The sample shows about 9,200 distinct CDR3 sequences, roughly 61% of them seen only once. The sequenced sample consisted of glioma tissue, nonneoplastic brain tissue, or PBMCs (not recorded which). These receptors came from a human donor with low-grade glioma or glioblastoma, undergoing nonglioma brain surgery, or in good health (not recorded which).

This clonotype is termed medium-sized. The chain joins TRBV7-2 to TRBJ2-3; D gene uncertain. From germline, CDR1 is SGHTA and CDR2 FQGNSA. This CDR3 comprises 11 residues. With 3 bases removed from V and 6 bases from J, the gap between germline ends came to 4 bases. The CDR3: CASSFGDTQYF. For the CDR3, the DNA is TGTGCCAGCAGCTTTGGGGATACGCAGTATTTT.

To note about this clonotype: No conserved phenylalanine or tryptophan is present at the end of the CDR3, so a read error is the likely explanation. The V gene is TRBV2, the J gene TRBJ2-5; possible D gene TRBD2, 5 bases. This CDR3 contains 12 residues. CDR1 is SNHLY, CDR2 FYNNEI, per germline. In nucleotides, the CDR3 is TGTGCCAGCGGACTGACTCAAGAGGCCCAGTACTTA. Translating gives CASGLTQEAQYL.

This clonotype was recorded many times. This clone may be a read error of a much larger clone one base away. This chain uses TRBV6-1 with TRBJ1-1; possibly TRBD1 for D (5 bases). Trimming stripped 4 bases from V and 4 bases from J, with 13 bases between. The V gene's germline CDR1 is MNHNS and CDR2 SASEGT. This CDR3 region has 14 residues. The CDR3 DNA sequence: TGTGCCAGCAGTGTGAGGACAACGAGCACTGAAGCTTTCTTT. Protein sequence: CASSVRTTSTEAFF.

This clonotype was detected ten times or more. This sequence may be a read error, since a much larger clone differs from it by one base. The conserved final phenylalanine or tryptophan is absent from the CDR3, which likely points to a read error. The V gene is TRBV6-2 or TRBV6-3, the J gene TRBJ2-1; no clear D gene. The V end was cut by 0 bases, the J end by 6 bases, with 3 bases between. CDR1 MNHEY and CDR2 SVGEGT come from the germline V gene. This CDR3 spans 12 amino acids. CDR3 loop: CASSYSINEQFL. For the CDR3, the DNA is TGTGCCAGCAGTTACTCGATCAATGAGCAGTTCCTC.

About this clonotype: The junction differs from germline at one of its ends, possibly a read error. This sequence joins TRBV28 and TRBJ1-4; TRBD1 agrees at 8 bases. CDR1 is MDHEN, CDR2 SYDVKM, per germline. This CDR3 contains 14 residues. The CDR3 nucleotides read TGTGCCAGCAGTATAGGGACAGGAGGACAAAAGCTGTTTTTT. As protein: CASSIGTGGQKLFF. The full variable domain, its missing parts supplied by reference TRBV28 and TRBJ1-4, is DVKVTQSSRYLVKRTGEKVFLECVQDMDHENMFWYRQDPGLGLRLIYFSYDVKMKEKGDIPEGYSVSREKKERFSLILESASTNQTSMYLCASSIGTGGQKLFFGSGTQLSVL.

This clonotype is large in the sample. The V and J genes are TRBV28 and TRBJ2-3; D call uncertain. The CDR3 covers 12 residues. Trimming shortened V by 5 bases and J by 4 bases, and 7 bases separated the two germline ends. CDR1 and CDR2 from the germline V gene are MDHEN and SYDVKM. The CDR3 bases are TGTGCCAGCAGTCCTCTCTCAGATACGCAGTATTTT. Protein product: CASSPLSDTQYF.

This clonotype qualifies as large. This chain uses TRBV28 with TRBJ1-1; TRBD1 matches at 7 bases. The CDR3 loop spans 15 amino acids. V lost 3 bases and J lost 2; bases outside the gene matches: 6. Germline V lookup: CDR1 MDHEN, CDR2 SYDVKM. The CDR3 loop is CASSLWGQLNTEAFF. CDR3 DNA sequence: TGTGCCAGCAGTTTGTGGGGACAGTTAAACACTGAAGCTTTCTTT.

A remark on this clonotype: At one of its ends the junction is not consistent with the germline gene, which may arise from a read error. This chain links TRBV6-2 or TRBV6-3 with TRBJ2-1; no clear D gene. CDR3 size: 14 residues. The germline CDR1 and CDR2 sequences are MNHEY and SVGEGT. The CDR3 bases are TGTGCCATCGGCACGCGCGCGGTAGACAATGAGCAGTCCTTC. Translated: CAIGTRAVDNEQSF.

By share of the sample, this clonotype is medium-sized. V gene TRBV28 combines with J gene TRBJ2-7; D not resolved. Germline V gives CDR1 MDHEN, CDR2 SYDVKM. The CDR3 runs to 15 residues. Trimming cost V 0 bases and J 0 bases, with 9 bases left between them. The DNA of the CDR3 is TGTGCCAGCAGTTTATGGCACCCGAGCTCCTACGAGCAGTACTTC. It encodes CASSLWHPSSYEQYF.

The count of this clonotype is one. Since the CDR3 does not end with the conserved phenylalanine or tryptophan, this likely comes from a read error. The rearrangement joins TRBV28 to TRBJ2-1; D call uncertain. Trimming removed 2 bases from V and 4 bases from J, with 3 bases in between. Germline assignment: CDR1 MDHEN and CDR2 SYDVKM. This CDR3 region has 12 residues. Here the CDR3 DNA reads TGTGCCAGCAGTTTACGTTACAATGAGCAGTTCCTC. Its protein is CASSLRYNEQFL.

A remark on this clonotype: Germline and junction disagree at one end, which may indicate a read error. The rearrangement links TRBV6-2 or TRBV6-3 to TRBJ1-5; the D gene is possibly TRBD1 (6 bases). Germline assignment: CDR1 MNHEY and CDR2 SVGEGT. This CDR3 has 13 amino acids. In DNA form, the CDR3 reads TGTGCCAGCAGTTACCAGGGGAAACAGCGCCAGCATTTT. Translation: CASSYQGKQRQHF.

Relative to its sample, this clonotype is medium-sized. The rearrangement joins TRBV19 to TRBJ1-5; 9 bases are shared with TRBD1. V was clipped by 9 bases and J by 1 base; unmatched bases: 10. This CDR3 is built from 16 residues. Germline values: CDR1 LNHDA, CDR2 SQIVND (reference sequence). The CDR3 is CASRYIGTGSNQPQHF. DNA of the CDR3: TGTGCCAGCCGATACATCGGGACAGGGAGCAATCAGCCCCAGCATTTT.